The clone carrying this TCR beta chain has a handful of counts. Antigen unknown. This table comes from immunoSEQ multiplex PCR, and its TCRdb copy is limited to in-frame clones, with some not included. The sample shows 55,000 to 80,000 clones, 57% of them seen only once. The sample originates from a study of cytotoxic CD8 clonotypes in ibrutinib-treated CLL. Study findings and constraints: Few clonotypes were public, and these shrank or held steady under treatment.

Between the trimmed V and J ends, which lost 5 bases and 1 base, there was a span of 8 bases. CDR3 size: 13 residues. Germline loops: CDR1 MNHNS, CDR2 SASEGT. V and J are TRBV6-1 and TRBJ1-1; D unresolved. This sample comprised PBMCs, obtained after 12 months of ibrutinib treatment. The source of this sequence is a human donor with chronic lymphocytic leukemia. CDR3 nucleotides: TGTGCCAGCAGTTCAGACCAGAACACTGAAGCTTTCTTT. As protein: CASSSDQNTEAFF.